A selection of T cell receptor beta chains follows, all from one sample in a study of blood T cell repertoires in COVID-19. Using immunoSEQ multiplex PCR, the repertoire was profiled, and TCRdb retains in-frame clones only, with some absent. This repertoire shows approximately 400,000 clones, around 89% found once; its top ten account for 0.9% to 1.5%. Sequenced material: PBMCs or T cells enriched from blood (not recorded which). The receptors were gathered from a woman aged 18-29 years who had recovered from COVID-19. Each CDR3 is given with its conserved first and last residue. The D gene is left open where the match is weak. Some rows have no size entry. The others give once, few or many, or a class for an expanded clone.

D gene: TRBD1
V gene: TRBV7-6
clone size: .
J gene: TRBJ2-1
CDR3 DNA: TGTGCCAGCAGCTTAGTCGGCGGACAGGGGTACAATGAGCAGTTCTTC
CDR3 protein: CASSLVGGQGYNEQFF

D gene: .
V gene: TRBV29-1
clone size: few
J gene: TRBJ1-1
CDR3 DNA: TGCAGCGTTGAAGATGAGTCAGGGAAAATGAACACTGAAGCTTTCTTT
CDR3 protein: CSVEDESGKMNTEAFF

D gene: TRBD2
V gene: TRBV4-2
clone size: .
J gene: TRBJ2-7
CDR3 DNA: TGTGCCAGCAGCCAAGATCTACTCCTGAGCGGGGGAGGGTCCTACGAGCAGTACTTC
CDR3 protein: CASSQDLLLSGGGSYEQYF

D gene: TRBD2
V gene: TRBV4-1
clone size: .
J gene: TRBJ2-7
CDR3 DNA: TGCGCCAGCAGCGCATATTCCGGGACTAGCGGCTACGAGCAGTACTTC
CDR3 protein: CASSAYSGTSGYEQYF

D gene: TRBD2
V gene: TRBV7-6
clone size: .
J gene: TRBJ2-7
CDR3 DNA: TGTGCCAGCAGCTTAGGGACGCCGAGCGGGGCTAGCTCCTACGAGCAGTACTTC
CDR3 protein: CASSLGTPSGASSYEQYF

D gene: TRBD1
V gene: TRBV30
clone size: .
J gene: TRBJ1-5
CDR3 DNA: TGTGCCTGGACCTCAGACAGGGCCCCGCGGCCCCAGCATTTT
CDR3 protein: CAWTSDRAPRPQHF

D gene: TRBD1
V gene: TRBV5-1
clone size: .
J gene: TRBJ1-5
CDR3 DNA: TGCGCCAGCAGCTTAGGGGGCAGGGGCAATCAGCCCCAGCATTTT
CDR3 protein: CASSLGGRGNQPQHF

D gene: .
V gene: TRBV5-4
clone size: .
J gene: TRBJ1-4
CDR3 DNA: TGTGCCAGCAGCCAAAACAGAGATGAAAAACTGTTTTTT
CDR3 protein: CASSQNRDEKLFF

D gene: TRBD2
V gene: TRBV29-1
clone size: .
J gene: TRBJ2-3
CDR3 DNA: TGCAGCTCTGGGAATAGCGGGGGCGGCACAGATACGCAGTATTTT
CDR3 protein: CSSGNSGGGTDTQYF

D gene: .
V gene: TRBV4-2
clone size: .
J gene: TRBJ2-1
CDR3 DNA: TGTGCCAGCAGCCAAGTCCAGGGGAGGGGTTACAATGAGCAGTTCTTC
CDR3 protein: CASSQVQGRGYNEQFF

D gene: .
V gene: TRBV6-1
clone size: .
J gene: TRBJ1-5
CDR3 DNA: TGTGCCAGCAGTGAACGTGTGGGCAGCTATCAGCCCCAGCATTTT
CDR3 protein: CASSERVGSYQPQHF

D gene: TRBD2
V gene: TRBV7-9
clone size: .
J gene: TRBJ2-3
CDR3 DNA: TGTGCCAGCAGCTTAGTACTAGCGGGGGGATTCACAGATACGCAGTATTTT
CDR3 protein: CASSLVLAGGFTDTQYF

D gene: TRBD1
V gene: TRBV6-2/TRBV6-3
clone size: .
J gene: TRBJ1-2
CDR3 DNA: TGTGCCAGCAGTTTCACTGGGACAGGCGGCTATGGCTACACCTTC
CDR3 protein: CASSFTGTGGYGYTF

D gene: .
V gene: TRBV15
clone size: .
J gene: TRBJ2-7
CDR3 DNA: TGTGCCACCAGCAGCCCTCCCTACGAGCAGTACTTC
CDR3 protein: CATSSPPYEQYF

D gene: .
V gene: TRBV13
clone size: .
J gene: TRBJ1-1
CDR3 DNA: TGTGCCAGCAGCTTCTCAGGGCGCTCTATGAACACTGAAGCTTTCTTT
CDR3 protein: CASSFSGRSMNTEAFF

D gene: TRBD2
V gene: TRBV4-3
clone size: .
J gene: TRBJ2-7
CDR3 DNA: TGCGCCAGCAGCCAAGATCTCGAGGAGCGGGGGGGCGAAGTGACGCAGGACGAGCAGTACTTC
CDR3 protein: CASSQDLEERGGEVTQDEQYF

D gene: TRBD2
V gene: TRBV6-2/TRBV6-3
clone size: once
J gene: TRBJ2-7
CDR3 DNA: TGTGCCAGCAGTAAGGGACTAGCGCCTTACGAGCAGTACTTC
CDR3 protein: CASSKGLAPYEQYF

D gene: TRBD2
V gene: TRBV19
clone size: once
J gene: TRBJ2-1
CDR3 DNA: TGTGCCAGTAGTTTTAGCGGGGGACTTCACAATGAGCAGTTCTTC
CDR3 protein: CASSFSGGLHNEQFF